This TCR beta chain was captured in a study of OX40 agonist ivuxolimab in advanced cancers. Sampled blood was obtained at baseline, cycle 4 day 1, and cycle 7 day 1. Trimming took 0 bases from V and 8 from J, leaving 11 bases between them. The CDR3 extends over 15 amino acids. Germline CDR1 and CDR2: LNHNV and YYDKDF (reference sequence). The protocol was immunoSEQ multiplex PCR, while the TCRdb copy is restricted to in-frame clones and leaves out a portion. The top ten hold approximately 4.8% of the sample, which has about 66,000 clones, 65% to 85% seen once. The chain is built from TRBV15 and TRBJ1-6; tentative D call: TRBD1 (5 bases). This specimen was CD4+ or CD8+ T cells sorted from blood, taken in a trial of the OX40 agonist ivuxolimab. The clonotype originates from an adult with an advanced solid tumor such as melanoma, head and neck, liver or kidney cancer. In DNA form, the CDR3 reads TGTGCCACCAGCAGAGACCCCCTGGGGGATTCACCCCTCCACTTT. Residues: CATSRDPLGDSPLHF.